The source of this TCR beta chain is a study of blood T cell repertoires in COVID-19. TCRdb keeps only in-frame clones here, not all; method: immunoSEQ multiplex PCR. This table holds about 68,000 clones, roughly 80% found once. J gave up 5 bases and V 1 base, and 5 bases lay outside the gene matches. The V gene's germline CDR1 is SGHTA and CDR2 FQGNSA. This CDR3 spans 15 amino acids. This chain links TRBV7-2 with TRBJ2-3; 8 bases fit TRBD2. The TCR was taken from a human donor in a cohort sampled during active COVID-19. Material for sequencing was peripheral blood. The CDR3 sequence: CASSLEGRGGDTQYF. The CDR3 bases are TGTGCCAGCAGCTTAGAGGGTCGGGGGGGAGATACGCAGTATTTT.